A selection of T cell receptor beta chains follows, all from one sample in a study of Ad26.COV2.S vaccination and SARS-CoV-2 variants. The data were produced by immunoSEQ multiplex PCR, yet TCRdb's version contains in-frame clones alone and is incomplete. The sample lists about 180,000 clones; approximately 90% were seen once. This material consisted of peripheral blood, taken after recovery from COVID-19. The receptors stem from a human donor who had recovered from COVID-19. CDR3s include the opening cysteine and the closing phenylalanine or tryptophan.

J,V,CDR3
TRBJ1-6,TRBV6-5,CASRRTGNSPLHF
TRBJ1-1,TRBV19,CASSGGAHTEAFF
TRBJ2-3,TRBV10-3,CAISEELWPGDTDTQYF
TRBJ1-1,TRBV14,CASLPLGGLYTEAFF
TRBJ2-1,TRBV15,CATSEPGQGVDEQFF
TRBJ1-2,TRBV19,CASSIRAPGQGYGYTF
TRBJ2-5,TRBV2,CASARDMEETQYF
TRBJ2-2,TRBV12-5,CASGLKATGELFF
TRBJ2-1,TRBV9,CASSVATAGASVGSEQFF
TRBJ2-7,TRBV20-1,CSAVQGNEQYF
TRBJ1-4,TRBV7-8,CASSSPGQIQGSYEKLFF
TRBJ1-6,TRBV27,CASSPRPDASSYNSPLHF
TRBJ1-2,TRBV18,CASSPMGEHNYGYTF
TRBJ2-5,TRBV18,CASSPRAVQETQYF
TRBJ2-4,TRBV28,CASSLGREDIQYF
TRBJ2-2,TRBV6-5,CASSPAGGTGELFF
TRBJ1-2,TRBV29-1,CSVEPGISYGYTF
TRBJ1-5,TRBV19,CASTLDGNQPQHF
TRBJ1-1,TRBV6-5,CASSYRSGGENTEAFF
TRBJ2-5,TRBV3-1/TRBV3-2,CASSQTGGWETQYF
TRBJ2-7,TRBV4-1,CASSQEGLAFISSYEQYF
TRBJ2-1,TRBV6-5,CASKRNSGSFDEQFF
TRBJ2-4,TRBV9,CASSLQGLAGIQYF
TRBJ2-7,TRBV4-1,CASSQGDSYEQYF
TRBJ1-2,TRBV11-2,CASSFFGRIQNYGYTF
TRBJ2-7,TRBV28,CASTHGYEQYF
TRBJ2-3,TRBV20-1,CSAAQDQTQYF
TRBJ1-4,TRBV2,CASGLQGEVEKLFF
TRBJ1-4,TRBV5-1,CASSQGGGHEKLFF
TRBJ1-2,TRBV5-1,CASSPAADRANYGYTF
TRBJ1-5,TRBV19,CASSLRGWPHNQPQHF
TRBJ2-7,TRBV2,CASRRDRDNYEQYF
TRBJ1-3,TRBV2,CASTLEGGSLTPGNTIYF
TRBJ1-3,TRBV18,CASSSGQGGNTIYF
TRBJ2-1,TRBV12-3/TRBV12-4,CASSTSNYNEQFF
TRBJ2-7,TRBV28,CASAFAWTGGNEQYF
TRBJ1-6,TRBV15,CATSRGVVESNSPLHF
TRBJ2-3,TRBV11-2,CASSFSATSVDTQYF
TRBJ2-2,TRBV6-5,CASIEGGDTGELFF
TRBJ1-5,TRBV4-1,CASSPSQGNQPQHF
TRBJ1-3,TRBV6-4,CASSDSRQGVRPGNTIYF
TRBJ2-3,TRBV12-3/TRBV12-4,CASSLERGRAQYF
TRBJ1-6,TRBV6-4,CASSDPSRVEGFSPLHF
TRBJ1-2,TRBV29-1,CSVAGQRYGYTF
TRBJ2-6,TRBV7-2,CASSLQFSGANVLTF
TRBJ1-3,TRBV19,CASSIGTALGNTIYF
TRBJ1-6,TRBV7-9,CASSLQGTNSPLHF
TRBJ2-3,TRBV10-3,CAITLGDQYPLDTQYF